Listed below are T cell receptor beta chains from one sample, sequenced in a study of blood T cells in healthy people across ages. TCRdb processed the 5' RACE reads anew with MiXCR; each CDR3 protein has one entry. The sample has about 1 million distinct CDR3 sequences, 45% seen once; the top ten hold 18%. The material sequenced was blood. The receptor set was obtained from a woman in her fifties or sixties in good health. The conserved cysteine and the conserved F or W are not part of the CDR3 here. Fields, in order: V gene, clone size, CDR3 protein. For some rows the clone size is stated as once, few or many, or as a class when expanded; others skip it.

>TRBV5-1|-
ASSRAGRRQETQY
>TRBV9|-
ASTPTGGPNQPQH
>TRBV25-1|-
ASTPTGGTQY
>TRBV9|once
ASSPGTGLKTQY
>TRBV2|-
ASSAGQVQRSPLH
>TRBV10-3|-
AISETWVPLLRNEQF
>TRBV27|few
ASSLKGSGRAITDTQY
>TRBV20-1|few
SAGLAGVGTQY
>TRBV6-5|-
ASSYGGGPYNEQF
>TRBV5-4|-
ASSFGDSDYEQY
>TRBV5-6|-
ASSRSSGRGY
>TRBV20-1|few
SADPGREETQY
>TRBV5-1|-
ASSLAYGLATETQY
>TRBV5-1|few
ASSLRTSVSEQF
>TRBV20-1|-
SARLRTSYNSPLH
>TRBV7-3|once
ASSLSGQGSGRNYNEQF
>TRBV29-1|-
SVLRENNEQF
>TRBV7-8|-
ASSDVRTGSTDTQY
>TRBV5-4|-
ASSLKLQTEQY
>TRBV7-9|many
ASSRQGYEQY
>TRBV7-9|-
ASSPGLGILEQY
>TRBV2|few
ASSLRDTIKEQY
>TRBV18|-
ASSPPGRTGLETQY
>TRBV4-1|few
ASSQAPIAGGDYEQY
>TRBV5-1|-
ASSPDGRVNTEAF
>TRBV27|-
ASSGTRERTDTQY
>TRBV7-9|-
ASSFVPTYNEQF
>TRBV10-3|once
AISEPGDRGLSGVDTQY
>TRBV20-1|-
STDHREQETQY
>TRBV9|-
ASSASGTAMEQF
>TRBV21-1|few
ASSKVALWAGLTSGANVLT
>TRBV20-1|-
SARALGGRSYEQY
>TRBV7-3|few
ASSLSGGRRGEQF
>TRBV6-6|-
ASSYFSGRDTGELF
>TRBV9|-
ASSAQGINYGYT
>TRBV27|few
ASSFGDGASPLH
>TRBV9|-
ASSVHTTGELF